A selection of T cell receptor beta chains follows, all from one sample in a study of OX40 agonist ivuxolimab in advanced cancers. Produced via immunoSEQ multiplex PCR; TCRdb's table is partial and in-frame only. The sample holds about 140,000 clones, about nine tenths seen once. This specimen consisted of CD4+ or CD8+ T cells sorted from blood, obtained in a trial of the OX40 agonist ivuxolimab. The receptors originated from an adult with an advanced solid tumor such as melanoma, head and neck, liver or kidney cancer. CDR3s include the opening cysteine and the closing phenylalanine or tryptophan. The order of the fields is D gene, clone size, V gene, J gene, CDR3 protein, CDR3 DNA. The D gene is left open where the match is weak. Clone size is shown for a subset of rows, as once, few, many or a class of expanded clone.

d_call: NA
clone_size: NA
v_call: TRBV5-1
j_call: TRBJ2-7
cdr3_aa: CASSLVAGGGGYEQYF
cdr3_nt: TGCGCCAGCAGCTTGGTCGCAGGCGGCGGCGGGTACGAGCAGTACTTC

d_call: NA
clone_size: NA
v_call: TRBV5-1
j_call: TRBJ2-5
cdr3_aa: CASSSGQSAEAQYF
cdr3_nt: TGCGCCAGCAGCTCCGGTCAGTCAGCGGAGGCCCAGTACTTC

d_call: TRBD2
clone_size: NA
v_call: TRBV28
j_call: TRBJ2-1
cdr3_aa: CASSIGTSGNNNEQFF
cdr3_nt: TGTGCCAGCAGTATTGGGACTAGCGGGAACAACAATGAGCAGTTCTTC

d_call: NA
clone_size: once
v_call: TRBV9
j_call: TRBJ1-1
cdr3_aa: CASSGTPGTEAFF
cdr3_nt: TGTGCCAGCAGCGGCACGCCCGGCACTGAAGCTTTCTTT

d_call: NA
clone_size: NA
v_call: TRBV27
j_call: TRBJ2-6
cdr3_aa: CASTIVLSGANVLTF
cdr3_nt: TGTGCCAGCACCATCGTACTCTCTGGGGCCAACGTCCTGACTTTC

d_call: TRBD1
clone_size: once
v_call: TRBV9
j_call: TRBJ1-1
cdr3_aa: CASGPIGGTAIMNTEAFF
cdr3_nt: TGTGCCAGCGGGCCCATCGGGGGGACAGCCATTATGAACACTGAAGCTTTCTTT

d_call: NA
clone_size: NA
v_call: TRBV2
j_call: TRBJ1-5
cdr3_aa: CASSGLTDDQPQHF
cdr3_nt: TGTGCCAGCAGTGGGCTGACAGACGATCAGCCCCAGCATTTT

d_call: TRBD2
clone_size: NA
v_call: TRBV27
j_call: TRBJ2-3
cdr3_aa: CASSFYPSGSTDTQYF
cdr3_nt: TGTGCCAGCAGTTTCTATCCTAGCGGGAGTACAGATACGCAGTATTTT

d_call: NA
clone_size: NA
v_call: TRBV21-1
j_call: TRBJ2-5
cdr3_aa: CASSKGAGEAAETQYF
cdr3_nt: TGTGCCAGCAGCAAAGGGGCAGGAGAGGCCGCAGAGACCCAGTACTTC

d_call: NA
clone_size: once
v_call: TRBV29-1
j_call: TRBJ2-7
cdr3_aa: CSASGSSAYEQYF
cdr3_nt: TGCAGCGCCTCAGGGAGCTCCGCCTACGAGCAGTACTTC

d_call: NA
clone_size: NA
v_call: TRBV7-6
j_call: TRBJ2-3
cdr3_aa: CASSLGYEKTQYF
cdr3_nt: TGTGCCAGCAGCTTAGGTTACGAAAAAACGCAGTATTTT

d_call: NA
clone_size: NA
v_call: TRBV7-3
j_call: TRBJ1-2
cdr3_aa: CASSLHEGLDGRGYTF
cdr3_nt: TGTGCCAGCAGCTTACATGAGGGCCTTGACGGCCGCGGCTACACCTTC

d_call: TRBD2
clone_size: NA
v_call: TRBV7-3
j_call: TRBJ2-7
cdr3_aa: CASSLGTSGSYEQYF
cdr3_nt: TGTGCCAGCAGCTTGGGGACTAGCGGGAGTTACGAGCAGTACTTC

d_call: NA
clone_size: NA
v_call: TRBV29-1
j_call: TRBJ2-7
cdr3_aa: CSFTGARSSYEQYF
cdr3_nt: TGCAGCTTCACCGGGGCGCGGAGTTCCTACGAGCAGTACTTC

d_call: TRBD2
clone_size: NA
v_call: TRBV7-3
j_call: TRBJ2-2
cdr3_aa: CASSPGLAGQGGELFF
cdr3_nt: TGTGCCAGCAGCCCGGGACTAGCGGGACAAGGCGGGGAGCTGTTTTTT

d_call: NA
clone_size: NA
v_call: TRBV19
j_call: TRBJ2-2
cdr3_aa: CASSIGRIRTGELFF
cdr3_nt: TGTGCCAGTAGTATAGGACGGATACGGACCGGGGAGCTGTTTTTT

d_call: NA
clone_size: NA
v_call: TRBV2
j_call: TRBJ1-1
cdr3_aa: CASSNTEAFF
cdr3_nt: TGTGCCAGCAGCAACACTGAAGCTTTCTTT

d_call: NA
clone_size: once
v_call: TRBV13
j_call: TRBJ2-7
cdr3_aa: CASSLGVRDPKTSYEQYF
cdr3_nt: TGTGCCAGCAGCTTAGGCGTACGGGACCCTAAAACTTCCTACGAGCAGTACTTC

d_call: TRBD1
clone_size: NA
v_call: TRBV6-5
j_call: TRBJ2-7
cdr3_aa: CASTDRTSYEQYF
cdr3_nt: TGTGCCAGCACGGACAGGACCTCCTACGAGCAGTACTTC

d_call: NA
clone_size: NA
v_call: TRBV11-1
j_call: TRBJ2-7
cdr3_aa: CASSPSGVEQYF
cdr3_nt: TGTGCCAGCAGCCCTTCGGGGGTCGAGCAGTACTTC

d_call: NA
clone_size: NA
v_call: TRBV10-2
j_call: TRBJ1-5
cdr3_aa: CASSLTGPNQPQHF
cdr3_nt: TGCGCCAGCAGCTTGACAGGCCCTAATCAGCCCCAGCATTTT